The entry below gives a single T cell receptor (beta chain) sequence along with its context. The antigen is unknown. Profiled with immunoSEQ multiplex PCR; TCRdb holds only in-frame clones, not every one. The sample shows about 80,000 clones, 60% to 85% of them seen only once. This entry comes from a study of radiotherapy plus CTLA-4 blockade in lung cancer. The overall study: Across the patients, objective responses occurred in about 19%, and disease control in roughly 30%. Findings of the study overall: Strongest reported response predictors: early blood clone changes and post-radiation interferon-beta. After treatment with radiotherapy plus ipilimumab, TCR clones that came from the tumor expanded in blood.

With 2 bases removed from V and 3 bases from J, the gap between germline ends came to 23 bases. Germline CDR1 is SGHVS and CDR2 is FNYEAQ. The length of the CDR3 is 19 residues. Ipilimumab-mediated CTLA-4 blockade plus focal radiation was given to patients having chemo-refractory metastatic non-small-cell lung cancer. Material: peripheral blood, obtained from a patient treated with radiotherapy plus ipilimumab. This TCR derives from a human donor with non-small cell lung cancer whose response to radiotherapy plus ipilimumab could not be evaluated. Some clones in this sample may be carry-over from other donors' samples. The J gene is TRBJ2-1, the V gene TRBV7-6; the D gene is possibly TRBD1 (5 bases). The CDR3 reads CASSLLAPGLGPLYNEQFF. For the CDR3, the DNA is TGTGCCAGCAGCTTATTAGCCCCAGGGTTAGGCCCTCTCTACAATGAGCAGTTCTTC.